Presented here are 20 T cell receptor beta chains from one specimen sequenced in a study of blood T cell repertoires in COVID-19. TCRdb's table, derived via immunoSEQ multiplex PCR, lists solely in-frame clones and lacks some. Altogether hundreds of thousands of clones are present, about 90% being singletons, with the ten largest covering around 11%. The material sequenced was peripheral blood. Receptors originate from a woman aged 30 to 39 with COVID-19, enrolled during active disease.

V usage is TRBV24-1 and J usage is TRBJ1-1, with TRBD1 as a possible D gene (6 bases). The V gene lost 2 bases and the J gene lost 3 bases, with 12 bases spanning the gap. This CDR3 is 15 amino acids long. The germline gives CDR1 KGHDR, CDR2 SFDVKD. DNA for the CDR3: TGTGCCACCAGTGATTCCAGGGGTCATGACACTGAAGCTTTCTTT. Translated: CATSDSRGHDTEAFF.

This sequence joins TRBV6-2 or TRBV6-3 and TRBJ1-5, with no clear D. Germline V CDR1 and CDR2: MNHEY, SVGEGT. The CDR3 spans 14 residues. V lost 6 bases to trimming and J lost 6 bases, with 15 bases between them. CDR3 sequence reads: CASSPAGEGQPQHF. Written as DNA, the CDR3 is TGTGCCAGCAGCCCAGCCGGGGAGGGTCAGCCCCAGCATTTT.

CDR3 sequence: CASSYSSAYEQYF. For the CDR3, the DNA is TGTGCCAGCAGTTACTCGTCAGCCTACGAGCAGTACTTC. The gene calls are TRBV6-2 or TRBV6-3 and TRBJ2-7; D is undetermined. CDR3 length equals 13 residues. In germline, CDR1 is MNHEY, CDR2 SVGEGT. The ends were cut back, 0 bases at V and 2 bases at J, with 5 bases in the middle.

The CDR3 spells CASINTNTEAFF. For the CDR3, the DNA is TGTGCCAGCATTAACACGAACACTGAAGCTTTCTTT. J is TRBJ1-1 and V is TRBV28; D is unresolved. V dropped 7 bases and J dropped 1 base, with 7 bases sitting between them. From germline, CDR1 is MDHEN and CDR2 SYDVKM. CDR3 length equals 12 residues.

The chain links TRBV30 to TRBJ2-5; D possibly corresponds to TRBD2 (5 bases). Per the germline V gene, CDR1 is GTSNPN and CDR2 is SVGIG (reference sequence). CDR3 length: 13 amino acids. Trimming removed 3 bases at V and 5 bases at J, with 13 bases between. The CDR3 nucleotides read TGTGCCTGGAGAGCTAGCATAGTGGAGACCCAGTACTTC. Translating it yields CAWRASIVETQYF.

This clone was detected only a few times. This chain uses TRBV7-2 with TRBJ2-7; 12 bases fit TRBD2. Germline V gene data show CDR1 as SGHTA and CDR2 as FQGNSA. The CDR3 is 18 residues long. The J segment lost 4 bases and the V segment lost 2 bases, leaving 12 bases of the junction unmatched. The CDR3 here is CASSLRETSGRKGYEQYF. In DNA form, the CDR3 reads TGTGCCAGCAGCTTAAGGGAGACTAGCGGGAGAAAAGGTTACGAGCAGTACTTC. The variable domain in full, with the rest retrieved from reference TRBV7-2 and TRBJ2-7, is GAGVSQSPSNKVTEKGKDVELRCDPISGHTALYWYRQSLGQGLEFLIYFQGNSAPDKSGLPSDRFSAERTGGSVSTLTIQRTQQEDSAVYLCASSLRETSGRKGYEQYFGPGTRLTVT.

V usage is TRBV4-1 and J usage is TRBJ1-4; D unresolved. There are 12 residues in the CDR3. V was pared by 4 bases and J by 8 bases, with 8 bases between. In germline, CDR1 is MGHRA, CDR2 YSYEKL. The CDR3: CASSRAGEKLFF. The CDR3 bases are TGCGCCAGCAGCCGAGCGGGCGAAAAACTGTTTTTT.

This chain links TRBV11-2 with TRBJ1-5; 8 bases are a match to TRBD1. Germline CDR1 and CDR2: SGHAT and FQNNGV. The CDR3 consists of 11 residues. V was pared by 5 bases and J by 11 bases, with 2 bases of the junction left unmatched. The CDR3 coding sequence is TGTGCCAGCAGCGAGGGACAGGCCCAGCATTTT. It encodes CASSEGQAQHF.

The chain recombines TRBV30 with TRBJ2-7; D perhaps matches TRBD1 (5 bases). CDR3 size: 13 residues. V was cut by 5 bases and J by 6 bases, with 17 bases left in between. Germline values: CDR1 GTSNPN, CDR2 SVGIG (reference sequence). CDR3 DNA: TGTGCCTGGGGCCCCGGGCAGGGTAGCGAGCAGTACTTC. Its translation is CAWGPGQGSEQYF.

This rearrangement joins TRBV30 to TRBJ1-4, with 8 bases that match TRBD1. There are 15 residues in the CDR3. The germline gives CDR1 GTSNPN, CDR2 SVGIG (reference sequence). V shed 0 bases, J shed 5 bases, and the junction held 5 bases outside the gene matches. CDR3 nucleotide sequence: TGTGCCTGGAGTGTGGGACAGGCGTCGAATGAAAAACTGTTTTTT. It codes for CAWSVGQASNEKLFF. The full variable domain, in which reference TRBV30 and TRBJ1-4 provide the parts outside the CDR3, is SQTIHQWPATLVQPVGSPLSLECTVEGTSNPNLYWYRQAAGRGLQLLFYSVGIGQISSEVPQNLSASRPQDRQFILSSKKLLLSDSGFYLCAWSVGQASNEKLFFGSGTQLSVL.

To note about this clone: The junction differs from germline at one of its ends, possibly a read error. This sequence joins TRBV7-7 and TRBJ1-5; perhaps TRBD1 as D (6 bases). Germline lookup yields CDR1 SSHAT and CDR2 FNYEAQ (reference sequence). There are 18 residues in the CDR3. CDR3 in amino acids: CASSPPRVEGQGSSPQHF. The DNA for the CDR3 is TGTGCTAGCAGCCCACCCCGAGTTGAGGGGCAGGGGAGCTCGCCCCAGCATTTT.

The chain carries TRBV19 and TRBJ2-7, with TRBD2 matching 14 bases. This CDR3 is built from 15 residues. CDR1 LNHDA and CDR2 SQIVND come from the germline V gene (reference sequence). J was trimmed by 7 bases and V by 10 bases; bases with no gene match: 12. CDR3 protein: CATFLGLAGEREQYF. The CDR3 region has the DNA TGTGCCACTTTCTTGGGACTAGCGGGAGAGAGGGAGCAGTACTTC.

The V gene is TRBV6-6, the J gene TRBJ2-1; no definite D call. The CDR3 runs 12 residues. Trimming took 2 bases from V and 5 from J, leaving 4 bases between them. Germline-derived CDR1 and CDR2 are MNHNY and SVGAGI (reference sequence). CDR3: CASSYRHNEQFF. The CDR3 DNA is TGTGCCAGCAGTTACCGTCACAATGAGCAGTTCTTC.

V gene TRBV5-1 combines with J gene TRBJ2-3; 9 bases agree with TRBD1. With 4 bases clipped from V and 5 bases from J, the junction kept 5 bases outside the gene matches. This CDR3 is 14 amino acids long. CDR1 is SGHRS, CDR2 YFSETQ, per germline. Here the CDR3 reads CASSLGTGRDTQYF. DNA for the CDR3: TGCGCCAGCAGCCTCGGGACAGGGCGAGATACGCAGTATTTT.

The J gene is TRBJ1-4, the V gene TRBV7-9; TRBD1 aligns across 12 bases. Germline-derived CDR1 and CDR2 are SEHNR and FQNEAQ (reference sequence). The V gene end was trimmed by 1 base and the J gene end by 8 bases; junction bases not matched to a gene: 2. This CDR3 contains 15 residues. The CDR3 DNA is TGTGCCAGCAGCTTAGGGGGACAGGGGGCGGAAAAACTGTTTTTT. It yields the protein CASSLGGQGAEKLFF.

The chain uses TRBV7-2 and TRBJ1-4; possibly TRBD1 for D (5 bases). Trimming shortened V by 4 bases and J by 5 bases, and 11 bases separated the two germline ends. The CDR3 is 14 amino acids. Germline V gene data show CDR1 as SGHTA and CDR2 as FQGNSA. The CDR3, as DNA: TGTGCCAGCAGCTCGACAGTAACAAATGAAAAACTGTTTTTT. Protein sequence: CASSSTVTNEKLFF.

This clone was seen just once. The chain is built from TRBV30 and TRBJ2-1, with 8 bases fitting TRBD2. This CDR3 has 14 residues. V gave up 5 bases and J gave up 2 bases; unmatched junction bases: 5. Looked up from germline, CDR1 is GTSNPN and CDR2 is SVGIG (reference sequence). CDR3 sequence reads: CAWAGLAPYNEQFF. In DNA form, the CDR3 reads TGTGCCTGGGCCGGACTAGCCCCCTACAATGAGCAGTTCTTC.

V gene TRBV2 combines with J gene TRBJ2-7; TRBD1 matches 9 bases. V shed 6 bases and J 3 bases; nucleotides not matched to a gene: 3. This CDR3 contains 13 residues. CDR1 and CDR2 (germline): SNHLY, FYNNEI. This CDR3 is CASSATGGYEQYF. DNA for the CDR3: TGTGCCAGCAGCGCGACAGGGGGCTACGAGCAGTACTTC. The complete variable domain, with remaining parts taken from reference TRBV2 and TRBJ2-7, reads EPEVTQTPSHQVTQMGQEVILRCVPISNHLYFYWYRQILGQKVEFLVSFYNNEISEKSEIFDDQFSVERPDGSNFTLKIRSTKLEDSAMYFCASSATGGYEQYFGPGTRLTVT.

This clone appeared a few times. The V gene is TRBV25-1, the J gene TRBJ1-1; 7 nucleotides line up with TRBD1. CDR1 is MGHDK, CDR2 SYGVNS, per germline. Trimming cost V 3 bases and J 0 bases; bases outside gene matches: 4. This CDR3 has 15 amino acids. CDR3 residues: CASSDRQGMNTEAFF. The DNA for the CDR3 is TGTGCCAGCAGTGACAGACAGGGTATGAACACTGAAGCTTTCTTT.

This sequence joins TRBV7-6 and TRBJ2-7, with D perhaps matching TRBD1 (6 bases). Germline CDR1 reads SGHVS; CDR2 reads FNYEAQ. CDR3 size: 15 residues. Trimming stripped 3 bases from V and 0 bases from J, with 12 bases between. This CDR3 is CASSFFQGISYEQYF. CDR3 nucleotide sequence: TGTGCCAGCAGCTTTTTTCAGGGGATCTCCTACGAGCAGTACTTC. The entire variable domain, with the rest obtained from reference TRBV7-6 and TRBJ2-7, is as follows: GAGVSQSPRYKVTKRGQDVALRCDPISGHVSLYWYRQALGQGPEFLTYFNYEAQQDKSGLPNDRFSAERPEGSISTLTIQRTEQRDSAMYRCASSFFQGISYEQYFGPGTRLTVT.